This T cell receptor (beta chain) appears in the sequencing data of a study of blood T cells in healthy people across ages. Study results and limitations: Both higher diversity and more naive CD4+ cells marked long-lived donors when set against aged donors. The unknown donor CMV status may have confounded expanded clonotype changes. Unsorted PBMC input precluded a conclusive naive versus antigen-experienced comparison.

A second PCR, run for about 6 to 12 cycles, used a sample-barcoded 5' primer plus a J-beta primer mix. MiXCR, applied by TCRdb to the 5' RACE reads, yields one record per CDR3 protein. The table has around 800,000 distinct CDR3 sequences, under 55% seen once; the top ten hold about a fifth. As concerns this clonotype: Its specificity is not known.

This sequence was found in a man between 60 and 75 years old in good health. Sequencing was carried out using blood.

The CDR3 DNA sequence: TGTGCCAGCAGCCTTGCCGGGAGATCGAGCAATCAGCCCCAGCATTTT. This sequence encodes CASSLAGRSSNQPQHF. This chain joins TRBV7-2 and TRBJ1-5; no clear D. Germline V gene data show CDR1 as SGHTA and CDR2 as FQGNSA. This CDR3 region has 16 residues. Trimming removed 5 bases from V and 1 base from J, with 15 bases in between.